The T cell receptor (beta chain) under discussion was sequenced for a study of T-cell memory formation after mild COVID-19. Study-level background: The two donors had largely donor-specific TCR clusters. Study conclusions and caveats: Day 15 to 85 contracting clones showed balanced CD4/CD8; later expanders leaned CD4+.

Germline loops: CDR1 MGHRA, CDR2 YSYEKL. Trimming removed 4 bases from V and 13 bases from J, with 17 bases in between. The CDR3 totals 12 residues. With regard to this clonotype: Its specificity is not known.

TCRdb re-called the 5' RACE reads through MiXCR, storing one row per CDR3 protein. This sample has approximately 290,000 distinct CDR3 sequences; 8% to 10% occur once, and the top ten carry around a fifth. This receptor was taken from a man younger than 30 who had mild COVID-19 (a few samples of this study predate the infection). Cell type and time point are not known. The V gene is TRBV4-1, the J gene TRBJ2-7; the D gene is possibly TRBD2 (6 bases). Sequencing input: PBMCs or a T cell subset sorted from them (not recorded which). The CDR3, as DNA: TGCGCCAGCAGCCCCGTCGGAGGGTCGATATACGTC. Translated: CASSPVGGSIYV.